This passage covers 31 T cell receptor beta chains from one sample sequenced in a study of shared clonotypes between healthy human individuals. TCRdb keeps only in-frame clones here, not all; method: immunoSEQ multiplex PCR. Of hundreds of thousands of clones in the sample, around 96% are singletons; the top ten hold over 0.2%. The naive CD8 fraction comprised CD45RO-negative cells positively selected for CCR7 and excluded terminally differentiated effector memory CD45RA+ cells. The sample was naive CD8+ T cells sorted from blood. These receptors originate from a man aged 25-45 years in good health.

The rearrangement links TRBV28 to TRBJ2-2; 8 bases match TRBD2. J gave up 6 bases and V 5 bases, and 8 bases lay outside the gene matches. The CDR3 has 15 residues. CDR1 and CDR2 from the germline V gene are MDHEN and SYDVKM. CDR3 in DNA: TGTGCCAGCAGTCCACGGACTAGCTTTCCCGGGGAGCTGTTTTTT. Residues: CASSPRTSFPGELFF.

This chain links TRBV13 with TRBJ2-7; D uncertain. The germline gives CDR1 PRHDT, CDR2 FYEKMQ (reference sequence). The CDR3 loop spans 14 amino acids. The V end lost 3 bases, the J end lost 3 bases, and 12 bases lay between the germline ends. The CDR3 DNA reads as TGTGCCAGCAGCTTGCTCTACCCAGACTACGAGCAGTACTTC. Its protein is CASSLLYPDYEQYF.

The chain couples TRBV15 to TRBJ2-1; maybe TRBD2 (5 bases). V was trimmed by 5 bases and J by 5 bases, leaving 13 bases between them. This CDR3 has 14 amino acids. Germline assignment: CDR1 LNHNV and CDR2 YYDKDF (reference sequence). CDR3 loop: CATSLSGNDNEQFF. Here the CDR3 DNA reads TGTGCCACCAGCTTGTCCGGGAACGACAATGAGCAGTTCTTC. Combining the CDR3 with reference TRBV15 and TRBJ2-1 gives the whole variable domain DAMVIQNPRYQVTQFGKPVTLSCSQTLNHNVMYWYQQKSSQAPKLLFHYYDKDFNNEADTPDNFQSRRPNTSFCFLDIRSPGLGDTAMYLCATSLSGNDNEQFFGPGTRLTVL.

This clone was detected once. CDR3 DNA sequence: TGCGCCAGCAGCCAAGGGGGACCCCTGGCGGAGACCCAGTACTTC. This gives the protein CASSQGGPLAETQYF. The chain is built from TRBV4-1 and TRBJ2-5; D is possibly TRBD1 or TRBD2 (5 bases each). The length of the CDR3 is 15 residues. Between the trimmed V and J ends, which lost 1 base and 5 bases, there was a span of 14 bases. In germline, CDR1 is MGHRA, CDR2 YSYEKL.

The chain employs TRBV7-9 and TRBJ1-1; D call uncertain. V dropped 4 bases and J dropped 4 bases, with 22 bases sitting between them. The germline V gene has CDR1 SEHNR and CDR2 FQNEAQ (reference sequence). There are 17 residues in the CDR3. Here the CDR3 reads CASSSYTIFPASTEAFF. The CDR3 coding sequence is TGTGCCAGCAGCTCTTACACGATTTTCCCGGCCTCCACTGAAGCTTTCTTT. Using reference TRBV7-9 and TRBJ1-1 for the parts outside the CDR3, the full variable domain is DTGVSQNPRHKITKRGQNVTFRCDPISEHNRLYWYRQTLGQGPEFLTYFQNEAQLEKSRLLSDRFSAERPKGSFSTLEIQRTEQGDSAMYLCASSSYTIFPASTEAFFGQGTRLTVV.

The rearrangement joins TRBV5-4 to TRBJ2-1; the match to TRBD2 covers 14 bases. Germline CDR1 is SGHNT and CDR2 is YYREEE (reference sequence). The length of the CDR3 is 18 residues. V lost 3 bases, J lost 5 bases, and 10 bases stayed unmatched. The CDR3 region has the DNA TGTGCCAGCAGCTGGAGTTGGACTAGCGGGGGGAACCACAATGAGCAGTTCTTC. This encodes CASSWSWTSGGNHNEQFF.

CDR3 nucleotide sequence: TGTGCCAGCAGCATTCAGGGTTCCTCCTACGAGCAGTACTTC. Its translation: CASSIQGSSYEQYF. The chain carries TRBV5-6 and TRBJ2-7, with D possibly being TRBD1 (5 bases). V was trimmed by 4 bases and J by 0 bases, leaving 11 bases between them. This CDR3 contains 14 residues. Germline loops: CDR1 SGHDT, CDR2 YYEEEE.

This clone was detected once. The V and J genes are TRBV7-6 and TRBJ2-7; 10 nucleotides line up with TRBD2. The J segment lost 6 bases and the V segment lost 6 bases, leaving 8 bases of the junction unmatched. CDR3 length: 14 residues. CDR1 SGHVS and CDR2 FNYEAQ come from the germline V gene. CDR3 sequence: CASSYRLAGGEQYF. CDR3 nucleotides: TGTGCCAGCAGTTACCGACTAGCGGGTGGCGAGCAGTACTTC. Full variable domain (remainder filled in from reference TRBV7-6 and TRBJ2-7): GAGVSQSPRYKVTKRGQDVALRCDPISGHVSLYWYRQALGQGPEFLTYFNYEAQQDKSGLPNDRFSAERPEGSISTLTIQRTEQRDSAMYRCASSYRLAGGEQYFGPGTRLTVT.

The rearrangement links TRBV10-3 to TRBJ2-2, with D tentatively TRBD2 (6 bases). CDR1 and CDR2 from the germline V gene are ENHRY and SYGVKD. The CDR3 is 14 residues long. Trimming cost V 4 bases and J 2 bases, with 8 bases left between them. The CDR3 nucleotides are TGTGCCATCAGTGGGACTACTAACACCGGGGAGCTGTTTTTT. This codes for CAISGTTNTGELFF.

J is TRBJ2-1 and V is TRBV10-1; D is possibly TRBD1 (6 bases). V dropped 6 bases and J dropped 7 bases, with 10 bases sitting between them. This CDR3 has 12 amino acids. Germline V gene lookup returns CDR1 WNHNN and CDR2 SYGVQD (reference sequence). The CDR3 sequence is CASSDRFNEQFF. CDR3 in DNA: TGCGCCAGCAGCGACAGGTTTAATGAGCAGTTCTTC.

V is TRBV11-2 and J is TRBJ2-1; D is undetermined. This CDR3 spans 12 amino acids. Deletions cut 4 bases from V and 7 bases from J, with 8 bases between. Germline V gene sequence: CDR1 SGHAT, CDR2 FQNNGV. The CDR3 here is CASSSIDNEQFF. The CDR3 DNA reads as TGTGCCAGCAGCTCCATAGATAATGAGCAGTTCTTC.

CDR3 coding DNA: TGTGCCAGTAGTACGACAGGGACGGGTTTTGACTATGGCTACACCTTC. Translation: CASSTTGTGFDYGYTF. V is TRBV19 and J is TRBJ1-2, with 7 positions matching TRBD1. V lost 4 bases to trimming and J lost 3 bases; unmatched junction nucleotides: 11. This CDR3 region has 16 residues. Germline CDR1 is LNHDA and CDR2 is SQIVND (reference sequence).

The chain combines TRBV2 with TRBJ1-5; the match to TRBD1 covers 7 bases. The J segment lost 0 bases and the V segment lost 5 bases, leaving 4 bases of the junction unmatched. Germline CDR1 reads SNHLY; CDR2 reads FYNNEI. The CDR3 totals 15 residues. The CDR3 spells CASSKGTDSNQPQHF. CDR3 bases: TGTGCCAGCAGTAAAGGGACAGATAGCAATCAGCCCCAGCATTTT.

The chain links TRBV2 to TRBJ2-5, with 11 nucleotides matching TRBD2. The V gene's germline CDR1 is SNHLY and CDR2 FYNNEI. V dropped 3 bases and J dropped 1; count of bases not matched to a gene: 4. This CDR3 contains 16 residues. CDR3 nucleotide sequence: TGTGCCAGCAGTGACGGGACTAGCGGCACCCAAGAGACCCAGTACTTC. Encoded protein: CASSDGTSGTQETQYF.

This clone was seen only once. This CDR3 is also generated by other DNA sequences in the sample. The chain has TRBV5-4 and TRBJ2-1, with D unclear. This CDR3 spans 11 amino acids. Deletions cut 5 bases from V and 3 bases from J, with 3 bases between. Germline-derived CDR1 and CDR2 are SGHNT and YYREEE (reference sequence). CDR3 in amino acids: CASSYYNEQFF. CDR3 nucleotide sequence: TGTGCCAGCAGTTACTACAATGAGCAGTTCTTC.

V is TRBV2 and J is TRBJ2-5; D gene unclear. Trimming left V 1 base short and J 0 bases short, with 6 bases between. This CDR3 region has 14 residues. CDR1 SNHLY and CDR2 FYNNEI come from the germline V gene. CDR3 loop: CASSEGPYQETQYF. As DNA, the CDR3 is TGTGCCAGCAGTGAAGGCCCGTACCAAGAGACCCAGTACTTC.

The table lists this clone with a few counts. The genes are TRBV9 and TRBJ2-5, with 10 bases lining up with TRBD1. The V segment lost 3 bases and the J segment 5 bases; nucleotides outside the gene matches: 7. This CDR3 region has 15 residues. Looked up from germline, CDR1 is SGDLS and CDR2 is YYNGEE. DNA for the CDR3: TGTGCCAGCAGCGCGACAGGGGGCGGGTTGGAGACCCAGTACTTC. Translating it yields CASSATGGGLETQYF.

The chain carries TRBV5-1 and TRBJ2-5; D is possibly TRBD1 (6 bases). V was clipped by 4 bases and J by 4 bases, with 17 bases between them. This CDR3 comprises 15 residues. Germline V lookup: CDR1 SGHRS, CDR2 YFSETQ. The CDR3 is CASSGLQGGGETQYF. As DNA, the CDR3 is TGCGCCAGCAGCGGCCTACAGGGCGGCGGAGAGACCCAGTACTTC.

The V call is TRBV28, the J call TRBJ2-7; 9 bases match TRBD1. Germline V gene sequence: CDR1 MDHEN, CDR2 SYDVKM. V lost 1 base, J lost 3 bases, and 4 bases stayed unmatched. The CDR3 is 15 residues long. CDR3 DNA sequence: TGTGCCAGCAGTTTATTGCTGACAGGGGGCTACGAGCAGTACTTC. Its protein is CASSLLLTGGYEQYF.

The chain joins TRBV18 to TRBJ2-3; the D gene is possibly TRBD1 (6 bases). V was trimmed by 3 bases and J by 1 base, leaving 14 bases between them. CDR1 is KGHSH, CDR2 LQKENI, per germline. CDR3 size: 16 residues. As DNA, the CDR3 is TGTGCCAGCTCACCCGAGGGGGTTCGGGGCACAGATACGCAGTATTTT. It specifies CASSPEGVRGTDTQYF. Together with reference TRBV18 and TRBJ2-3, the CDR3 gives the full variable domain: NAGVMQNPRHLVRRRGQEARLRCSPMKGHSHVYWYRQLPEEGLKFMVYLQKENIIDESGMPKERFSAEFPKEGPSILRIQQVVRGDSAAYFCASSPEGVRGTDTQYFGPGTRLTVL.

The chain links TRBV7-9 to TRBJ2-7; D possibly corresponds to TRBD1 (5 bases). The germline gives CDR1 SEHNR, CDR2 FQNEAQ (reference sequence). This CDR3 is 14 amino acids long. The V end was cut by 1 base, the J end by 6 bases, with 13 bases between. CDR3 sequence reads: CASSLVQKGSEQYF. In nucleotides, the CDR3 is TGTGCCAGCAGCTTAGTCCAAAAGGGGTCCGAGCAGTACTTC.

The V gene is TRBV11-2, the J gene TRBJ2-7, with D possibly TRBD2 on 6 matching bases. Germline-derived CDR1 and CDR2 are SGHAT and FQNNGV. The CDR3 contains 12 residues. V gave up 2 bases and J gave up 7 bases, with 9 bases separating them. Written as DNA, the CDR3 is TGTGCCAGCAGCTTAAACCGGGAGGAGCAGTACTTC. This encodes CASSLNREEQYF.

For the CDR3, the DNA is TGTGCCAGCAGCTTCGGACCTAGCACAGATACGCAGTATTTT. It specifies CASSFGPSTDTQYF. The chain combines TRBV7-8 with TRBJ2-3; D call uncertain. The CDR3 is made up of 14 amino acids. From germline, CDR1 is SGHVS and CDR2 FQNEAQ. Trimming pared 3 bases from V and 0 bases from J, leaving 7 bases between.

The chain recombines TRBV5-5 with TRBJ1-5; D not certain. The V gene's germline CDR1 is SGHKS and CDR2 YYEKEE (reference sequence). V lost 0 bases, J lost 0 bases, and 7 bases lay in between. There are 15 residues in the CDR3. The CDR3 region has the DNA TGTGCCAGCAGCTTGGCAGAGAATAGCAATCAGCCCCAGCATTTT. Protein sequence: CASSLAENSNQPQHF.

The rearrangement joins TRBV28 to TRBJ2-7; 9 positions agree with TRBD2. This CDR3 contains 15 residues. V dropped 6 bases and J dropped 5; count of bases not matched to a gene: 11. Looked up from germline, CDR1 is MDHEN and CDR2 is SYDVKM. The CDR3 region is CASRSLLAGVNEQYF. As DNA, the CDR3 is TGTGCCAGCAGGTCGTTGTTAGCGGGAGTTAACGAGCAGTACTTC.

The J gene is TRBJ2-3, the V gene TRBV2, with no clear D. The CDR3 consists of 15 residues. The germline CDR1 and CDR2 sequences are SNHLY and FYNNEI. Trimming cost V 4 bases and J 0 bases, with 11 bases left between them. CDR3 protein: CASSVENSSTDTQYF. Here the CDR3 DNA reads TGTGCCAGCAGTGTCGAAAATTCTAGCACAGATACGCAGTATTTT.

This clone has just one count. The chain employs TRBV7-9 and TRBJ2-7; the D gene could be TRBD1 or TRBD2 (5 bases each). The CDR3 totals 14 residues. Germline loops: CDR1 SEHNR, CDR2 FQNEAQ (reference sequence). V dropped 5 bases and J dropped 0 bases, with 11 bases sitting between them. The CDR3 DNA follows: TGTGCCAGCAGCCACCGGGGCGGCTCCTACGAGCAGTACTTC. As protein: CASSHRGGSYEQYF.

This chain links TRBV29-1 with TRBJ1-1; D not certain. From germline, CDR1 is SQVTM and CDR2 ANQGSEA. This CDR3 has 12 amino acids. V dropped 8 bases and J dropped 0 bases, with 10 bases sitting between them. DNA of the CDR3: TGCAGCTCTAACACCCTGAACACTGAAGCTTTCTTT. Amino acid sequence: CSSNTLNTEAFF. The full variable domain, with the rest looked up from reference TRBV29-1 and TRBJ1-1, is SAVISQKPSRDICQRGTSLTIQCQVDSQVTMMFWYRQQPGQSLTLIATANQGSEATYESGFVIDKFPISRPNLTFSTLTVSNMSPEDSSIYLCSSNTLNTEAFFGQGTRLTVV.

Here the CDR3 DNA reads TGTGCCAGAAGCTTGTTACGACAGGTTTATAGCAATCAGCCCCAGCATTTT. Amino acids: CARSLLRQVYSNQPQHF. The chain employs TRBV5-3 and TRBJ1-5; a possible D gene is TRBD1 (6 bases). TRBV5-3 is designated an ORF whose function remains uncertain. The CDR3 is made up of 17 amino acids. V was shortened by 1 base and J by 0 bases, with 14 bases between the two germline ends.

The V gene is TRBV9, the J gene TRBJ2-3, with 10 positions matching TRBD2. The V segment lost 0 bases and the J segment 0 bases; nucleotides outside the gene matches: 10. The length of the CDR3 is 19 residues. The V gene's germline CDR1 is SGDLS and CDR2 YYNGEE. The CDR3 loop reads CASSVGEGLAVPSTDTQYF. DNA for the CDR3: TGTGCCAGCAGCGTAGGGGAAGGACTAGCGGTTCCCAGCACAGATACGCAGTATTTT.

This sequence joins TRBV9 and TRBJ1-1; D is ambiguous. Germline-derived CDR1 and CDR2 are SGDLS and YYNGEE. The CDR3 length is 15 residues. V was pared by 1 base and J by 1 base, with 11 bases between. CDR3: CASSVNLDANTEAFF. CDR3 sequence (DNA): TGTGCCAGCAGCGTAAATTTGGACGCGAACACTGAAGCTTTCTTT.